This TCR beta chain comes out of a study of blood T cell repertoires in COVID-19. Study-wide context: In each case, the material was cDNA or gDNA derived from T cells, B-cell-depleted T cells, or PBMCs.

Germline V gene lookup returns CDR1 SGHVS and CDR2 FQNEAQ. V was cut by 1 base and J by 4 bases, with 10 bases left in between. The CDR3 extends over 14 amino acids. The method was immunoSEQ multiplex PCR; TCRdb's version includes in-frame clones alone and lacks a portion of them. The sample carries approximately 110,000 clones, approximately 69% recorded once. Sequencing input: peripheral blood. The V call is TRBV7-8, the J call TRBJ1-2, with D maybe TRBD1 (6 bases). The origin of this receptor is a man older than 75 with acute or convalescent COVID-19. The CDR3, as DNA: TGTGCCAGCAGCTTAGACGGGACAATCTATGGCTACACCTTC. Amino acids: CASSLDGTIYGYTF.